The sequence of this T cell receptor beta chain was determined in a study of tumor-infiltrating lymphocytes in primary liver carcinoma. Study-wide points: Tumors had a top-250-clone fraction that was significantly higher than blood (p = 0.039).

A constant-region primer primed TCR beta cDNA synthesis from 400 to 600 ng of total RNA. TCR beta libraries came from three nested multiplex PCR rounds using slightly modified ARM-PCR. The opening two PCR rounds, around 11 cycles each, paired TRBV1-TRBV30 forward primers with a C-beta reverse primer. TCRdb processed the multiplex PCR reads anew with MiXCR; each CDR3 protein has one entry. The top ten clones hold around 26% of a sample with 85,000 to 100,000 distinct CDR3 sequences, around 68% of them seen once. Total RNA and DNA came together from approximately 22-30 mg of bulk tissue without cell sorting. Germline CDR1 MGHRA, CDR2 YSYEKL. CDR3 size: 14 residues. On this clonotype: Its specificity is not known. The junction departs from the called germline gene at one end, perhaps through a read error.

The sample consisted of tumor-adjacent normal liver tissue. The sequence came from a man aged 40-49 years with primary liver carcinoma and hepatitis B virus infection. This chain joins TRBV4-1 and TRBJ2-7; perhaps D is TRBD1 or TRBD2 (5 bases each). The CDR3 DNA reads as TGCGCCAGCAGACCGGGGCTGATCTCCTACGGGCAGTACTTC. It yields the protein CASRPGLISYGQYF.